Below are 15 T cell receptor beta chains sequenced from a single sample in a study of technical replicates of blood from a handful of donors. Data came from immunoSEQ multiplex PCR; TCRdb stores just in-frame clones and leaves some out. The repertoire includes roughly 79,000 clones, 75% to 95% of them detected once, and around 0.34% sits in the top ten. The sample taken for sequencing was T cells isolated from PBMCs. The receptors originated from a human donor in good health. Some clones in this sample may be carry-over from other donors' samples.

The rearrangement joins TRBV10-3 to TRBJ2-1, with a weak D call TRBD1 (6 bases). This CDR3 contains 14 residues. Per the germline V gene, CDR1 is ENHRY and CDR2 is SYGVKD. V was shortened by 5 bases and J by 5 bases, with 13 bases between the two germline ends. CDR3 sequence (DNA): TGTGCCATCAGTACAGGGTTCCAACACAATGAGCAGTTCTTC. Translated: CAISTGFQHNEQFF.

The genes are TRBV11-3 and TRBJ2-7, with D perhaps matching TRBD1 (6 bases). V lost 0 bases to trimming and J lost 0 bases, with 18 bases between them. The CDR3 runs 18 residues. The germline gives CDR1 SGHNT, CDR2 YENEEA. DNA for the CDR3: TGTGCCAGCAGCTTAGATCTTTATTCGTTGGACAGCTCCTACGAGCAGTACTTC. Translated: CASSLDLYSLDSSYEQYF.

This chain links TRBV6-4 with TRBJ1-5; D may be TRBD1 (6 bases). Trimming took off 8 bases at V and 4 bases at J, with 12 bases between the two ends. CDR3 size: 13 residues. Per the germline V gene, CDR1 is MRHNA and CDR2 is SNTAGT. Here the CDR3 DNA reads TGTGCCAGCGCCAGGGGCAGGAATCAGCCCCAGCATTTT. Protein product: CASARGRNQPQHF.

The V gene is TRBV4-1, the J gene TRBJ1-5, with 9 bases aligning to TRBD1. V dropped 3 bases and J dropped 1; count of bases not matched to a gene: 4. The CDR3 is 16 residues long. Germline lookup yields CDR1 MGHRA and CDR2 YSYEKL. The CDR3 DNA reads TGCGCCAGCAGCCAGTTCACAGGGGGCAGCAATCAGCCCCAGCATTTT. Residues: CASSQFTGGSNQPQHF.

The chain has TRBV7-7 and TRBJ2-7; D may be TRBD2 (5 bases). CDR3 size: 15 residues. Germline values: CDR1 SSHAT, CDR2 FNYEAQ (reference sequence). The V gene lost 3 bases and the J gene lost 0 bases, with 12 bases spanning the gap. As DNA, the CDR3 is TGTGCCAGCAGCTTGGGCGGCGGGTCCTCCTACGAGCAGTACTTC. Translating gives CASSLGGGSSYEQYF. The full variable domain, completed using reference TRBV7-7 and TRBJ2-7, is GAGVSQSPRYKVTKRGQDVTLRCDPISSHATLYWYQQALGQGPEFLTYFNYEAQPDKSGLPSDRFSAERPEGSISTLTIQRTEQRDSAMYRCASSLGGGSSYEQYFGPGTRLTVT.

Here the CDR3 DNA reads TGTGCCAGCAGCCCCGGGACAGGGGTCGGGGAGCAGTACTTC. This sequence encodes CASSPGTGVGEQYF. The V and J genes are TRBV5-4 and TRBJ2-7, with 10 bases that match TRBD1. V lost 4 bases and J lost 7; bases outside the gene matches: 8. Germline CDR1 and CDR2: SGHNT and YYREEE (reference sequence). CDR3 length: 14 residues.

The chain is built from TRBV28 and TRBJ2-3; D possibly corresponds to TRBD1 (7 bases). Trimming stripped 5 bases from V and 6 bases from J, with 15 bases between. Germline lookup yields CDR1 MDHEN and CDR2 SYDVKM. CDR3 length equals 14 residues. CDR3 loop: CASSNGGGPDTQYF. The CDR3 bases are TGTGCCAGCAGTAACGGAGGGGGCCCCGATACGCAGTATTTT.

The DNA of the CDR3 is TGTGCCAGCGGTTCGGTCTCAACCGGGGAGCTGTTTTTT. Protein sequence: CASGSVSTGELFF. The V call is TRBV2, the J call TRBJ2-2; D remains unclear. Trimming pared 8 bases from V and 5 bases from J, leaving 12 bases between. The V gene's germline CDR1 is SNHLY and CDR2 FYNNEI. This CDR3 is 13 amino acids long.

The gene calls are TRBV25-1 and TRBJ2-1; TRBD1 matches at 8 bases. The CDR3 is 15 amino acids. Germline CDR1 reads MGHDK; CDR2 reads SYGVNS. Trimming cost V 5 bases and J 0 bases; bases outside gene matches: 3. CDR3 DNA: TGTGCCAGCAGTCCCGACAGGGGCTCCTACAATGAGCAGTTCTTC. Translation gives CASSPDRGSYNEQFF.

The chain joins TRBV19 to TRBJ2-2; D is unresolved. CDR3 size: 14 residues. Trimming stripped 0 bases from V and 7 bases from J, with 9 bases between. Germline assignment: CDR1 LNHDA and CDR2 SQIVND (reference sequence). The CDR3 nucleotides read TGTGCCAGTAGTATAGAGTCAGATGTCGGGGAGCTGTTTTTT. Its translation is CASSIESDVGELFF.

The V call is TRBV4-1, the J call TRBJ2-1, with TRBD2 matching over 15 bases. The CDR3 consists of 21 residues. The V segment lost 1 base and the J segment 1 base; nucleotides outside the gene matches: 11. Germline lookup yields CDR1 MGHRA and CDR2 YSYEKL. In DNA form, the CDR3 reads TGCGCCAGCAGCCAAGTTAAGGGGACTAGCGGGGGGAGGTGGTCCTACAATGAGCAGTTCTTC. This translates into CASSQVKGTSGGRWSYNEQFF.

This chain connects TRBV11-3 to TRBJ1-3, with 7 bases identical to TRBD1. Germline CDR1 and CDR2: SGHNT and YENEEA. Losses at the gene ends were 5 bases for V and 0 bases for J; bases not matched to a gene: 4. The CDR3 covers 15 residues. This chain's CDR3 is CASSPDRVSGNTIYF. The DNA of the CDR3 is TGTGCCAGCAGCCCTGACAGGGTCTCTGGAAACACCATATATTTT. The variable domain in full, with the rest retrieved from reference TRBV11-3 and TRBJ1-3, is EAGVVQSPRYKIIEKKQPVAFWCNPISGHNTLYWYLQNLGQGPELLIRYENEEAVDDSQLPKDRFSAERLKGVDSTLKIQPAELGDSAVYLCASSPDRVSGNTIYFGEGSWLTVV.

This sequence joins TRBV7-9 and TRBJ2-3, with TRBD1 matching over 8 bases. This CDR3 spans 14 amino acids. V trimming: 4 bases; J trimming: 4 bases; junction bases outside the gene matches: 4. Germline loops: CDR1 SEHNR, CDR2 FQNEAQ (reference sequence). CDR3 loop: CASSSTGGPDTQYF. The CDR3 region has the DNA TGTGCCAGCAGCTCCACAGGGGGTCCAGATACGCAGTATTTT.

The chain couples TRBV10-3 to TRBJ2-7, with D maybe TRBD1 (6 bases). The V and J ends lost 0 bases and 2 bases respectively, with 17 bases between them. Germline-derived CDR1 and CDR2 are ENHRY and SYGVKD. This CDR3 spans 17 amino acids. This CDR3 reads CAISESLLRTATYEQYF. The CDR3 coding sequence is TGTGCCATCAGTGAGTCATTGCTGCGGACAGCGACCTACGAGCAGTACTTC.

The genes are TRBV5-6 and TRBJ2-7; D is unresolved. CDR1 is SGHDT, CDR2 YYEEEE, per germline. The CDR3 loop spans 19 amino acids. The V end was cut by 0 bases, the J end by 5 bases, with 27 bases between. The DNA of the CDR3 is TGTGCCAGCAGCTTGGCTGGCGGTCCCAATGATGGCTTCTTGGACGAGCAGTACTTC. This sequence encodes CASSLAGGPNDGFLDEQYF.